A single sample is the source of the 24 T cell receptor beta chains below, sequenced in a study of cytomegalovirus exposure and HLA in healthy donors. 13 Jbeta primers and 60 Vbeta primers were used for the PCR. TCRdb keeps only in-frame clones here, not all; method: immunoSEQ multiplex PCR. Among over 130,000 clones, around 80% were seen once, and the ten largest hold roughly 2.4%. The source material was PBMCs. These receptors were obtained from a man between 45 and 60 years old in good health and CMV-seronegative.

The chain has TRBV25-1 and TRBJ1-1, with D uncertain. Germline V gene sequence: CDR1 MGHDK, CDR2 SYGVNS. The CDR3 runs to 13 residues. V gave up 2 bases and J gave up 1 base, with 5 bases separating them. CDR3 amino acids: CASSEPKNTEAFF. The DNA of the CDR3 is TGTGCCAGCAGTGAACCTAAGAACACTGAAGCTTTCTTT.

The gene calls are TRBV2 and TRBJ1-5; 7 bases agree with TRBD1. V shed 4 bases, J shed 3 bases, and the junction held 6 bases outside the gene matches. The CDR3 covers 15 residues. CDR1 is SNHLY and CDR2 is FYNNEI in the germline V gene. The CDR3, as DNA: TGTGCCAGCAGTGTACAGGGGATGGTCAATCAGCCCCAGCATTTT. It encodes CASSVQGMVNQPQHF.

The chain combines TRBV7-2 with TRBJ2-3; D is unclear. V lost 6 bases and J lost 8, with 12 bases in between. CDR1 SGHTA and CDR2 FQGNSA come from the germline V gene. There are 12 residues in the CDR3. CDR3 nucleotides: TGTGCCAGCAGGCCTTCGGAGACTACGCAGTATTTT. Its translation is CASRPSETTQYF. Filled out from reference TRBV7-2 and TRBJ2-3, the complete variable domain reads GAGVSQSPSNKVTEKGKDVELRCDPISGHTALYWYRQSLGQGLEFLIYFQGNSAPDKSGLPSDRFSAERTGGSVSTLTIQRTQQEDSAVYLCASRPSETTQYFGPGTRLTVL.

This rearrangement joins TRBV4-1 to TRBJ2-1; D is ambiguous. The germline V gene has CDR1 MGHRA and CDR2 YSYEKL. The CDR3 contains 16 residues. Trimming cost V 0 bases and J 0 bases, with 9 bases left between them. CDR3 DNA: TGCGCCAGCAGCCAAGAGGCAGGAAGCTCCTACAATGAGCAGTTCTTC. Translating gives CASSQEAGSSYNEQFF.

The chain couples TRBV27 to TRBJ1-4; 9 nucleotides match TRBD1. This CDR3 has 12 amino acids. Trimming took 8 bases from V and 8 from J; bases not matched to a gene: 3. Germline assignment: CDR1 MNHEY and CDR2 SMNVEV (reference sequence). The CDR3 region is CASRTGVEKLFF. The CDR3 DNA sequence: TGTGCCAGCCGGACAGGGGTCGAAAAACTGTTTTTT.

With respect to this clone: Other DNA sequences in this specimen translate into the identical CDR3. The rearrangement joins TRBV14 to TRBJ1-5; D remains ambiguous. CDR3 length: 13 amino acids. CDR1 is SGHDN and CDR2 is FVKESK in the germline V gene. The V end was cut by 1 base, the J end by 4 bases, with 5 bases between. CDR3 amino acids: CASSQAGNQPQHF. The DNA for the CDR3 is TGTGCCAGCAGCCAAGCAGGTAATCAGCCCCAGCATTTT.

Here the CDR3 DNA reads TGTGCCAGCTCACCGGCCAGTTCCTCCTACGAGCAGTACTTC. It encodes CASSPASSSYEQYF. The V call is TRBV18, the J call TRBJ2-7; no reliable D call. Germline V gene data show CDR1 as KGHSH and CDR2 as LQKENI. The V gene lost 3 bases and the J gene lost 0 bases, with 9 bases spanning the gap. CDR3 length: 14 residues.

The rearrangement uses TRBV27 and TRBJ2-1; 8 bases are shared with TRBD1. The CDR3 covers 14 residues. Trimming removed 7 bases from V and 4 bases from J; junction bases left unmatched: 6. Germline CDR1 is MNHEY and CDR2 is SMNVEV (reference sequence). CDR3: CASTSGQVYNEQFF. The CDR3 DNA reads TGTGCCAGCACCTCGGGACAGGTTTACAATGAGCAGTTCTTC.

In DNA, the CDR3 is TGTGCCAGCAGCGTATCGGAAGGCTTCGACAGACGATACTATGGCTACACCTTC. It encodes CASSVSEGFDRRYYGYTF. The rearrangement uses TRBV9 and TRBJ1-2, with D maybe TRBD1 (5 bases). This CDR3 spans 18 amino acids. Between the trimmed V and J ends, which lost 1 base and 3 bases, there was a span of 22 bases. Germline V gene lookup returns CDR1 SGDLS and CDR2 YYNGEE.

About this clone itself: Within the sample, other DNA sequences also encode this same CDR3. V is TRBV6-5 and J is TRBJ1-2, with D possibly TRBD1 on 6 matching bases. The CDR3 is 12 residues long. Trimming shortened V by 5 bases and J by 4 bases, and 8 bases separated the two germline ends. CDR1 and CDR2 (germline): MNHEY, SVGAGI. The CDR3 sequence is CASSPGAYGYTF. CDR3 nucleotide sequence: TGTGCCAGCAGTCCAGGGGCCTATGGCTACACCTTC.

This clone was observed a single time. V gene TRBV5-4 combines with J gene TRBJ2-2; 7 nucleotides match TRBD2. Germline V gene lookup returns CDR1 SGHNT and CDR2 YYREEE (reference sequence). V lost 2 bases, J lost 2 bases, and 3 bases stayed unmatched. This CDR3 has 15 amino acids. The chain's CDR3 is CASSLAGRNTGELFF. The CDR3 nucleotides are TGTGCCAGCAGCTTAGCGGGGAGAAACACCGGGGAGCTGTTTTTT.

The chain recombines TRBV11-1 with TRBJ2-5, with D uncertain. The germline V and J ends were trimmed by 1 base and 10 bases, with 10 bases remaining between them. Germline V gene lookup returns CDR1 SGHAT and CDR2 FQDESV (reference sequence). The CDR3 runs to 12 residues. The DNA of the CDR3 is TGTGCCAGCAGCTTAGGTCAGAGGAGCCAGTACTTC. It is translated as CASSLGQRSQYF.

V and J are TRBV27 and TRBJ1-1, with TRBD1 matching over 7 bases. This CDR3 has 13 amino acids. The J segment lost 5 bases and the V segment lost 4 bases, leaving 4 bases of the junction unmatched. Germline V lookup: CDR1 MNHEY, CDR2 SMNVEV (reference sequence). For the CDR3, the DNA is TGTGCCAGCAGTTGGGACAGAAGGACTGAAGCTTTCTTT. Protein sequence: CASSWDRRTEAFF.

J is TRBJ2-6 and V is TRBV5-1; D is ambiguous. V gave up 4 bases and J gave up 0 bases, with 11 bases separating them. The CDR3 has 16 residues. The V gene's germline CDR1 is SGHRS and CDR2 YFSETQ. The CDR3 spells CASSIRQASGANVLTF. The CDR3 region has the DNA TGCGCCAGCAGCATACGGCAGGCCTCTGGGGCCAACGTCCTGACTTTC.

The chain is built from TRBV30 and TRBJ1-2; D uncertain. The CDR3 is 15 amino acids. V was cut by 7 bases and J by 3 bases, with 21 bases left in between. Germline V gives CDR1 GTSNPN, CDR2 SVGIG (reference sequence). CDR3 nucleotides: TGTGCCTTCACGGGAGAGGCAGGCACTTACTATGGCTACACCTTC. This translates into CAFTGEAGTYYGYTF.

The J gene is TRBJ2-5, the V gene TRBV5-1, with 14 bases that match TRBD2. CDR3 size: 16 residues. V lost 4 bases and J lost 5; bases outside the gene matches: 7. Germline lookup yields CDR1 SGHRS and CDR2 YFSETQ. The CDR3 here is CASSGGGLAGVETQYF. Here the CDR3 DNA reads TGCGCCAGCAGCGGGGGGGGACTAGCGGGAGTGGAGACCCAGTACTTC.

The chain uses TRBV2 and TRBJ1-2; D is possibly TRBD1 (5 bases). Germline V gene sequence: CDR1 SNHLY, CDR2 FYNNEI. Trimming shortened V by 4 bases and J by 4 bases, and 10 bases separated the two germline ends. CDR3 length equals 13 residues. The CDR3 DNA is TGTGCCAGCAGTGGCGGGACGGGCTATGGCTACACCTTC. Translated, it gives CASSGGTGYGYTF. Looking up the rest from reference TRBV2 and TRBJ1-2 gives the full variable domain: EPEVTQTPSHQVTQMGQEVILRCVPISNHLYFYWYRQILGQKVEFLVSFYNNEISEKSEIFDDQFSVERPDGSNFTLKIRSTKLEDSAMYFCASSGGTGYGYTFGSGTRLTVV.

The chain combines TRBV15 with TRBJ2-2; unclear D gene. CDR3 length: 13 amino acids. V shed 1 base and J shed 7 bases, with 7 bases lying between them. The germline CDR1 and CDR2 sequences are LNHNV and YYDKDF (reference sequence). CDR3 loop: CATSRGWSGELFF. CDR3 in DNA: TGTGCCACCAGCAGAGGATGGAGCGGGGAGCTGTTTTTT.

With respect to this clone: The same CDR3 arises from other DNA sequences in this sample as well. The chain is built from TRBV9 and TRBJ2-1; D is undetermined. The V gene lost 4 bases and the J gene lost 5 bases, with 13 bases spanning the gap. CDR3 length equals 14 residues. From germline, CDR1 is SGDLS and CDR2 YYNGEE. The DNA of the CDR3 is TGTGCCAGCAGCAGACTGGCGAACGACAATGAGCAGTTCTTC. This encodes CASSRLANDNEQFF. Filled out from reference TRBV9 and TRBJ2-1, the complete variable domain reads DSGVTQTPKHLITATGQRVTLRCSPRSGDLSVYWYQQSLDQGLQFLIQYYNGEERAKGNILERFSAQQFPDLHSELNLSSLELGDSALYFCASSRLANDNEQFFGPGTRLTVL.

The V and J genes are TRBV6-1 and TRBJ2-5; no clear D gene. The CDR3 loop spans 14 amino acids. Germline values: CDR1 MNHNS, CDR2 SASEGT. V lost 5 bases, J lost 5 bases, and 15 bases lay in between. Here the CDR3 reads CASSPLWAQETQYF. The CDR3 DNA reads TGTGCCAGCAGTCCCCTCTGGGCACAGGAGACCCAGTACTTC.

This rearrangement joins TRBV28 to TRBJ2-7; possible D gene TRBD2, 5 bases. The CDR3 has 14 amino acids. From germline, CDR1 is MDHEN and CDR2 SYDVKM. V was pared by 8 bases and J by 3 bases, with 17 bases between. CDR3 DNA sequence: TGTGCCAGCCGGGAAAACAGACTTAACTACGAGCAGTACTTC. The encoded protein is CASRENRLNYEQYF. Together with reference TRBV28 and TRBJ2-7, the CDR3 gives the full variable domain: DVKVTQSSRYLVKRTGEKVFLECVQDMDHENMFWYRQDPGLGLRLIYFSYDVKMKEKGDIPEGYSVSREKKERFSLILESASTNQTSMYLCASRENRLNYEQYFGPGTRLTVT.

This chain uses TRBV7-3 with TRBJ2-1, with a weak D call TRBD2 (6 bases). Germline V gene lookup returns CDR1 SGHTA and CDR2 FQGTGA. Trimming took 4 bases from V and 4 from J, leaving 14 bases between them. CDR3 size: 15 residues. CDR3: CASSWQGGGYNEQFF. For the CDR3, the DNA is TGTGCCAGCAGCTGGCAGGGTGGGGGGTACAATGAGCAGTTCTTC.

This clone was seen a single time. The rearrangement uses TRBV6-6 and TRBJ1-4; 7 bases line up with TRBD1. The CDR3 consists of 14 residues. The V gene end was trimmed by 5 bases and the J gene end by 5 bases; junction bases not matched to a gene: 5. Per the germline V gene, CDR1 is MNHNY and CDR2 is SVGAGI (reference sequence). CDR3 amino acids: CASSHRDRNEKLFF. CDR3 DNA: TGTGCCAGCAGTCACCGGGACAGAAATGAAAAACTGTTTTTT.

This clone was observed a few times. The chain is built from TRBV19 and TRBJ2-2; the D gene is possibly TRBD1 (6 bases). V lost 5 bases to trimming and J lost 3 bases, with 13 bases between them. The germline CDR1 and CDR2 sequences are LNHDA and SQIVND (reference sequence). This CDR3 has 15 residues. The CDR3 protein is CASSVRTAYTGELFF. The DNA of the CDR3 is TGTGCCAGTAGTGTCCGGACAGCCTACACCGGGGAGCTGTTTTTT.